Listed here is a single TCR beta chain. The data originate from a study of cytomegalovirus exposure and HLA in healthy donors. As for the study in general: T cells numbering around 180 million yielded around 120 million unique TCR beta sequences in an earlier analysis.

Deletions cut 5 bases from V and 2 bases from J, with 19 bases between. The germline V gene encodes CDR1 SGHAT and CDR2 FQNNGV. This CDR3 has 16 amino acids. PCR was performed using 60 Vbeta and 13 Jbeta primers. TCRdb's table, derived via immunoSEQ multiplex PCR, lists solely in-frame clones and lacks some. The table records roughly 150,000 clones, over 75% of them present only once. The specimen sequenced was PBMCs. The source is a male donor in good health and CMV-seronegative. This chain uses TRBV11-2 with TRBJ2-7, with D tentatively TRBD1 (5 bases). CDR3 residues: CASSPHQGMVPYEQYF. The CDR3 coding sequence is TGTGCCAGCAGCCCCCACCAGGGAATGGTCCCCTACGAGCAGTACTTC.